Below are 8 T cell receptor beta chains sequenced from a single sample in a study of OX40 agonist ivuxolimab in advanced cancers. Only in-frame clones appear in the TCRdb table, and some are missing; sequencing was by immunoSEQ multiplex PCR. The sample shows roughly 56,000 clones, roughly four fifths of them seen only once. The sample was CD4+ or CD8+ T cells sorted from blood, taken in a trial of the OX40 agonist ivuxolimab. These receptors all stem from an adult with an advanced solid tumor such as melanoma, head and neck, liver or kidney cancer.

The CDR3 region is CSVEEGRSGGRSYGYTF. The CDR3 DNA follows: TGCAGCGTTGAAGAAGGACGTTCGGGGGGGCGGTCCTATGGCTACACCTTC. The chain links TRBV29-1 to TRBJ1-2, with TRBD1 as a possible D gene (6 bases). In germline, CDR1 is SQVTM, CDR2 ANQGSEA. The CDR3 totals 17 residues. V lost 0 bases and J 4 bases, leaving 21 bases between the germline ends.

The chain employs TRBV19 and TRBJ2-1; 9 bases agree with TRBD2. This CDR3 spans 16 amino acids. Germline lookup yields CDR1 LNHDA and CDR2 SQIVND (reference sequence). With 4 bases clipped from V and 2 bases from J, the junction kept 6 bases outside the gene matches. The CDR3 bases are TGTGCCAGTAGTACCATTAGCGGGGGTCCCTACAATGAGCAGTTCTTC. It is translated as CASSTISGGPYNEQFF.

The chain is built from TRBV10-1 and TRBJ2-2, with D possibly being TRBD2 (5 bases). V was cut by 4 bases and J by 3 bases, with 9 bases left in between. The CDR3 length is 14 residues. Germline lookup yields CDR1 WNHNN and CDR2 SYGVQD (reference sequence). The CDR3 DNA reads as TGCGCCAGCAGTGGAGGGCTAGACACCGGGGAGCTGTTTTTT. This codes for CASSGGLDTGELFF.

This clone was observed a handful of times. This chain links TRBV23-1 with TRBJ2-5; D remains unclear. TRBV23-1 is annotated as an ORF whose role is uncertain. V lost 1 base, J lost 1 base, and 7 bases lay in between. This CDR3 contains 14 residues. The CDR3 reads CASSQWVSQETQYF. In DNA form, the CDR3 reads TGCGCCAGCAGTCAATGGGTCAGCCAAGAGACCCAGTACTTC.

This clone has only one observation. V usage is TRBV10-2 and J usage is TRBJ2-1, with a weak D call TRBD2 (5 bases). CDR3 length: 13 residues. Trimming took off 8 bases at V and 2 bases at J, with 10 bases between the two ends. Germline V CDR1 and CDR2: WSHSY, SAAADI. CDR3 bases: TGCGCCAGCCGCCCGGGGACCTACAATGAGCAGTTCTTC. Encoded protein: CASRPGTYNEQFF.

The chain couples TRBV4-1 to TRBJ1-4; 9 bases are a match to TRBD1. The germline gives CDR1 MGHRA, CDR2 YSYEKL. CDR3 length: 18 amino acids. Trimming removed 4 bases from V and 0 bases from J; junction bases left unmatched: 9. The CDR3 DNA sequence: TGCGCCAGCAGCCGTATCGCTACAGGGGGCCCAACTAATGAAAAACTGTTTTTT. Translated, it gives CASSRIATGGPTNEKLFF.

The chain couples TRBV6-1 to TRBJ1-5; D is perhaps TRBD1 (6 bases). Germline V gene lookup returns CDR1 MNHNS and CDR2 SASEGT. This CDR3 has 15 residues. The V end was cut by 10 bases, the J end by 2 bases, with 18 bases between. The CDR3 DNA sequence: TGTGCCACCTCGACAGGCTCTAGGGGCAATCAGCCCCAGCATTTT. Its translation is CATSTGSRGNQPQHF.

The chain carries TRBV6-5 and TRBJ1-1; 8 positions match TRBD1. The CDR3 contains 12 residues. CDR1 and CDR2 from the germline V gene are MNHEY and SVGAGI. The junction had 0 bases not matched to a gene; V was cut back by 8 bases and J by 1 base. The CDR3, as DNA: TGTGCCAGCGGGACAGGGAACACTGAAGCTTTCTTT. This codes for CASGTGNTEAFF.